What follows are 18 T cell receptor beta chains derived from one specimen sequenced in a study of blood T cell repertoires in COVID-19. Clones were sequenced by immunoSEQ multiplex PCR, and TCRdb holds only the in-frame ones, with some missing. This table holds approximately 280,000 clones, roughly nine tenths found once. The material sequenced was PBMCs or T cells enriched from blood (not recorded which). The receptors stem from a woman in her thirties or forties who had recovered from COVID-19.

V and J are TRBV6-2 or TRBV6-3 and TRBJ2-5, with 8 bases lining up with TRBD2. Germline CDR1 MNHEY, CDR2 SVGEGT. Trimming cost V 1 base and J 2 bases; bases outside gene matches: 3. This CDR3 region has 15 residues. This CDR3 reads CASSYFGTSQETQYF. CDR3 sequence (DNA): TGTGCCAGCAGTTACTTCGGGACTAGTCAAGAGACCCAGTACTTC.

The chain employs TRBV5-4 and TRBJ2-7; 9 bases are shared with TRBD2. J lost 0 bases, V lost 0 bases, and 4 bases had no gene match. Germline V gives CDR1 SGHNT, CDR2 YYREEE (reference sequence). The CDR3 length is 16 residues. The CDR3 region is CASSLAAGGISYEQYF. In DNA, the CDR3 is TGTGCCAGCAGCTTGGCGGCGGGAGGGATCTCCTACGAGCAGTACTTC.

The chain has TRBV9 and TRBJ2-3, with 9 bases fitting TRBD1. The germline V gene encodes CDR1 SGDLS and CDR2 YYNGEE. The CDR3 runs to 16 residues. The junction had 7 bases not matched to a gene; V was cut back by 4 bases and J by 1 base. The CDR3 nucleotides read TGTGCCAGCAGCTTAATTGGGGACAGGGGCACAGATACGCAGTATTTT. Protein product: CASSLIGDRGTDTQYF.

V usage is TRBV7-8 and J usage is TRBJ2-1; TRBD2 aligns across 8 bases. The CDR3 extends over 15 amino acids. V dropped 5 bases and J dropped 7; count of bases not matched to a gene: 10. Per germline, CDR1 SGHVS and CDR2 FQNEAQ. The CDR3 DNA follows: TGTGCCAGCAGCGCCGCCGGACTAGCCGGAAATGAGCAGTTCTTC. This encodes CASSAAGLAGNEQFF.

The chain employs TRBV7-2 and TRBJ2-3; TRBD1 matches at 12 bases. Germline V lookup: CDR1 SGHTA, CDR2 FQGNSA. With V trimmed by 0 bases and J by 4 bases, 8 bases remained unmatched. There are 18 residues in the CDR3. CDR3 coding DNA: TGTGCCAGCAGCTTAGCTACAGCCGGGACAGGGGGCGCAGATACGCAGTATTTT. Encoded protein: CASSLATAGTGGADTQYF.

CDR3 in DNA: TGCGCCAGCAGCACCACAGGTCAGAAGAATGAAAAACTGTTTTTT. It codes for CASSTTGQKNEKLFF. The chain carries TRBV4-1 and TRBJ1-4; the D gene is possibly TRBD1 (5 bases). Trimming pared 5 bases from V and 5 bases from J, leaving 15 bases between. Germline CDR1 MGHRA, CDR2 YSYEKL. This CDR3 has 15 amino acids.

V is TRBV5-1 and J is TRBJ1-6; D is ambiguous. This CDR3 has 18 residues. Germline assignment: CDR1 SGHRS and CDR2 YFSETQ. Trimming left V 0 bases short and J 1 base short, with 14 bases between. The CDR3 DNA sequence: TGCGCCAGCAGCTTGGTCTGGCAGGATGGGTCCTATAATTCACCCCTCCACTTT. Translating it yields CASSLVWQDGSYNSPLHF.

The chain recombines TRBV10-3 with TRBJ1-1; no reliable D call. The CDR3 spans 14 residues. Germline V CDR1 and CDR2: ENHRY, SYGVKD. Trimming took 2 bases from V and 1 from J, leaving 8 bases between them. The CDR3 nucleotides are TGTGCCATCAGTGAGGGCCAAAGGAACACTGAAGCTTTCTTT. Its protein product is CAISEGQRNTEAFF.

The chain is built from TRBV28 and TRBJ1-5; D perhaps matches TRBD1 (6 bases). The V end lost 8 bases, the J end lost 2 bases, and 19 bases lay between the germline ends. CDR3 length: 16 residues. Per the germline V gene, CDR1 is MDHEN and CDR2 is SYDVKM. CDR3 loop: CASQKGGPGRNQPQHF. CDR3 DNA sequence: TGTGCCAGCCAAAAGGGGGGGCCGGGGCGCAATCAGCCCCAGCATTTT.

V gene TRBV18 combines with J gene TRBJ1-1; 11 positions agree with TRBD1. This CDR3 has 15 residues. V was pared by 3 bases and J by 4 bases, with 4 bases of the junction left unmatched. CDR1 is KGHSH, CDR2 LQKENI, per germline. CDR3: CASSPWGQGVTEAFF. CDR3 sequence (DNA): TGTGCCAGCTCACCGTGGGGACAGGGGGTCACTGAAGCTTTCTTT.

Remarks on this clone: Other DNA sequences from this sample encode an identical CDR3 as well. The V gene is TRBV24-1, the J gene TRBJ2-1; 8 bases align to TRBD2. This CDR3 has 16 amino acids. The trim removed 4 bases at V and 0 bases at J, leaving 4 bases unmatched. Germline values: CDR1 KGHDR, CDR2 SFDVKD. The CDR3, as DNA: TGTGCCACCAGTGACCCTACTAGCGGCTCCTACAATGAGCAGTTCTTC. This codes for CATSDPTSGSYNEQFF.

This chain joins TRBV30 and TRBJ1-5; 7 bases are a match to TRBD1. Germline trimming cut 1 base from V and 1 base from J; bases unmatched to any gene: 10. This CDR3 contains 17 residues. The germline CDR1 and CDR2 sequences are GTSNPN and SVGIG (reference sequence). This CDR3 reads CAWSGQGLQGSNQPQHF. Here the CDR3 DNA reads TGTGCCTGGAGTGGACAGGGACTTCAAGGGAGCAATCAGCCCCAGCATTTT.

This sequence joins TRBV30 and TRBJ2-7, with TRBD1 matching 7 bases. This CDR3 has 16 amino acids. CDR1 and CDR2 (germline): GTSNPN, SVGIG (reference sequence). After removal of 5 bases from V and 0 bases from J, the junction contained 13 bases not matched to a gene. CDR3 DNA: TGTGCCTGGGCCCCCCTTCCAGGGACAGCCTCCTACGAGCAGTACTTC. Translating it yields CAWAPLPGTASYEQYF.

The gene calls are TRBV27 and TRBJ1-6, with D unclear. Germline CDR1 reads MNHEY; CDR2 reads SMNVEV (reference sequence). V lost 3 bases and J 10 bases, leaving 16 bases between the germline ends. This CDR3 spans 15 amino acids. CDR3 in DNA: TGTGCCAGCAGTTTTGGTACGCCCTCTAGCTCACCCCTCCACTTT. It translates to CASSFGTPSSSPLHF.

The CDR3 sequence is CASSPQEAGGPDTQYF. The CDR3 nucleotides read TGTGCCAGCAGTCCCCAGGAAGCGGGAGGGCCAGATACGCAGTATTTT. This rearrangement joins TRBV6-2 or TRBV6-3 to TRBJ2-3, with 10 bases aligning to TRBD2. The CDR3 is 16 residues long. The junction had 9 bases not matched to a gene; V was cut back by 5 bases and J by 4 bases. Germline loops: CDR1 MNHEY, CDR2 SVGEGT.

The chain has TRBV6-6 and TRBJ2-1; 9 positions match TRBD1. Germline V gene data show CDR1 as MNHNY and CDR2 as SVGAGI (reference sequence). V was clipped by 5 bases and J by 2 bases; unmatched bases: 13. The CDR3 totals 18 residues. The CDR3 bases are TGTGCCAGCAGTCCCGGGACAGGGTCTAGCGGAACCTACAATGAGCAGTTCTTC. Translating it yields CASSPGTGSSGTYNEQFF.

J is TRBJ2-1 and V is TRBV7-2; 9 bases align to TRBD2. V shed 5 bases and J 4 bases; nucleotides not matched to a gene: 12. Per germline, CDR1 SGHTA and CDR2 FQGNSA. This CDR3 has 17 amino acids. CDR3 sequence (DNA): TGTGCCAGCAGCCCCCACCAGACTAGCGGCACATACAATGAGCAGTTCTTC. Protein product: CASSPHQTSGTYNEQFF.

The rearrangement uses TRBV28 and TRBJ1-2; 10 bases agree with TRBD1. J gave up 3 bases and V 5 bases, and 15 bases lay outside the gene matches. Germline V gene data show CDR1 as MDHEN and CDR2 as SYDVKM. The CDR3 contains 18 residues. The CDR3 region is CASSGPLGTGVNDYGYTF. The CDR3 DNA follows: TGTGCCAGCAGTGGACCTCTCGGGACAGGGGTAAACGACTATGGCTACACCTTC.